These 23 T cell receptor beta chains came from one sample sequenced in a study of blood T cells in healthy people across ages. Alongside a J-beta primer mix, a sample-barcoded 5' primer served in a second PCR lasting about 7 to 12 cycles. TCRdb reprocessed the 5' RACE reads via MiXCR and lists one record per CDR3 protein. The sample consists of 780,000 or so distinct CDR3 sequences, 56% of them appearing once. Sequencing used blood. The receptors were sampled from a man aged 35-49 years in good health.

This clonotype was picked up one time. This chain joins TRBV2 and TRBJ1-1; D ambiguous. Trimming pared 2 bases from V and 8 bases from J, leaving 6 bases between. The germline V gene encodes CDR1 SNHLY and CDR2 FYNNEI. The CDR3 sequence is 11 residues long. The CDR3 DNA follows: TGTGCCAGCAGTGAACGGTTCGAAGCTTTCTTT. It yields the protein CASSERFEAFF.

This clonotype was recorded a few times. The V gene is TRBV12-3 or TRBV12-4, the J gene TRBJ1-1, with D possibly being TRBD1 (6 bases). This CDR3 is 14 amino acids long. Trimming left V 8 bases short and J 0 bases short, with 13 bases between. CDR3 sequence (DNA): TGTGCCAGCGCCAGAGGGGGGTTGAACACTGAAGCTTTCTTT. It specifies CASARGGLNTEAFF.

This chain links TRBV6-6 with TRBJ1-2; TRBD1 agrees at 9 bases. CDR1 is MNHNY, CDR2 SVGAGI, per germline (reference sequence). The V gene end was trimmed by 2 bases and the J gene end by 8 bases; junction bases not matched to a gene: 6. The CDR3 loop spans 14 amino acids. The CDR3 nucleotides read TGTGCCAGCAGTTACCAGGGACAGGGTCCGGGCTACACCTTC. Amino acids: CASSYQGQGPGYTF.

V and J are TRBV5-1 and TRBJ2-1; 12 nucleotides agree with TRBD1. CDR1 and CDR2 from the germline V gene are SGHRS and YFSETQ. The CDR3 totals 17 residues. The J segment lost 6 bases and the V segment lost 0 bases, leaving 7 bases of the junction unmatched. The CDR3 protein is CASSLVTGTGGSNEQFF. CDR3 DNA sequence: TGCGCCAGCAGCTTGGTCACCGGGACAGGGGGCTCCAATGAGCAGTTCTTC.

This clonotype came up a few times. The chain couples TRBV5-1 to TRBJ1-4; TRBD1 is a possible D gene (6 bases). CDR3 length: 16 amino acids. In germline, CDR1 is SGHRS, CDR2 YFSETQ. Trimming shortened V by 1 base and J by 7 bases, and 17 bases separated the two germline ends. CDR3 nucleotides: TGCGCCAGCAGCTTGTCAGCCCCCTCGGACAGTGAAAAACTGTTTTTT. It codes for CASSLSAPSDSEKLFF.

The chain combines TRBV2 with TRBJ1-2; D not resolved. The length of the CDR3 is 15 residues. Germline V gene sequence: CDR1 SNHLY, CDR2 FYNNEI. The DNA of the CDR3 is TGTGTCTCTCCGGGTCGGACGGAAACTAACTATGGCTACACCTTC. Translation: CVSPGRTETNYGYTF.

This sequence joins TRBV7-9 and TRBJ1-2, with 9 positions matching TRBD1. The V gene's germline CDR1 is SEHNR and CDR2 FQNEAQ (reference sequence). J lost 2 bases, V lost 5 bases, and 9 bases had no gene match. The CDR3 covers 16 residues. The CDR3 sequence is CASSPWTGEKNYGYTF. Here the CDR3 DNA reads TGTGCCAGCAGCCCTTGGACAGGGGAGAAAAACTATGGCTACACCTTC.

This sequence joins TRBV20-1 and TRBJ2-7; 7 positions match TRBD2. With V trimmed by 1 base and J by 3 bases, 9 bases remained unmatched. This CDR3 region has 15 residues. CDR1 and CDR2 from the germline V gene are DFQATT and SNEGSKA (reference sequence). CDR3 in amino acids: CSARARTGGNYEQYF. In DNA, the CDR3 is TGCAGTGCTAGAGCGAGGACGGGGGGAAACTACGAGCAGTACTTC.

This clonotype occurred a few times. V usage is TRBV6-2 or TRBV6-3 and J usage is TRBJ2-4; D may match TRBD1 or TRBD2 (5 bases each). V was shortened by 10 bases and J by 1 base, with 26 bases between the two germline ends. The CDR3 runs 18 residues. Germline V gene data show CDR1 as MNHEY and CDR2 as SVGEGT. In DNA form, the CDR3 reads TGTGCCAAAGTGACCCTACGGGACCACTGGTCGGCCAAAAACATTCAGTACTTC. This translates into CAKVTLRDHWSAKNIQYF.

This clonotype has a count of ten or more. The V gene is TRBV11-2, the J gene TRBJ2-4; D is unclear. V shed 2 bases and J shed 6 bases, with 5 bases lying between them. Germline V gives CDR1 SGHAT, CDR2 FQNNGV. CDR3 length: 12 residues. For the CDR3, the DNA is TGTGCCAGCAGCTTATCCTTAAACATTCAGTACTTC. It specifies CASSLSLNIQYF.

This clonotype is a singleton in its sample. CDR3 DNA: TGTGCCAGCAGTTTATCTGGCAGGGAGACTAACTATGGCTACACCTTC. This encodes CASSLSGRETNYGYTF. The chain is built from TRBV27 and TRBJ1-2; possibly TRBD1 for D (5 bases). The CDR3 extends over 16 amino acids. V was trimmed by 0 bases and J by 0 bases, leaving 11 bases between them. Germline V gene sequence: CDR1 MNHEY, CDR2 SMNVEV (reference sequence).

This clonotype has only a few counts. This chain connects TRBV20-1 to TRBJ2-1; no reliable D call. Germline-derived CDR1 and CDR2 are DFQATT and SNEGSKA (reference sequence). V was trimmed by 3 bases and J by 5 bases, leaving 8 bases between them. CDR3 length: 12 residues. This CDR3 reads CSARGYNNEQFF. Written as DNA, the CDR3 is TGCAGTGCTAGGGGCTATAACAATGAGCAGTTCTTC.

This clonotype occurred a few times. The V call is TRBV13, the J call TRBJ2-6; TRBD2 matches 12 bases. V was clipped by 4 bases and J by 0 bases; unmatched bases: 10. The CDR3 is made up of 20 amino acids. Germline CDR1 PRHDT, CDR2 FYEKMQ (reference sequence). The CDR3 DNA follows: TGTGCCAGCAGCTCCATAACCGTACTAGCGGGAGGCTCTGGGGCCAACGTCCTGACTTTC. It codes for CASSSITVLAGGSGANVLTF.

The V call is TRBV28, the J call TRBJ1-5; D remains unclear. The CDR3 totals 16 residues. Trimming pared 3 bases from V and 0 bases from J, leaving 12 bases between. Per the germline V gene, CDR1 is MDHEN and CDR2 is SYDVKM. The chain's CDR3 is CASSFHIPNSNQPQHF. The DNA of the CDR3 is TGTGCCAGCAGTTTCCATATTCCGAATAGCAATCAGCCCCAGCATTTT.

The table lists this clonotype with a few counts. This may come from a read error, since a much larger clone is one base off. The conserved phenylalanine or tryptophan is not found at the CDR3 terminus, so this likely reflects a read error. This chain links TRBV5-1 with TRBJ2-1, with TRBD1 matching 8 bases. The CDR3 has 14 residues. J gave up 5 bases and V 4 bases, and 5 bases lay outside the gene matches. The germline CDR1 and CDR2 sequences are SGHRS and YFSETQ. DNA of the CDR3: TGCGCCAGCAGCCCATCGGGACAGGACAATGAGCAGTTCTTA. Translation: CASSPSGQDNEQFL.

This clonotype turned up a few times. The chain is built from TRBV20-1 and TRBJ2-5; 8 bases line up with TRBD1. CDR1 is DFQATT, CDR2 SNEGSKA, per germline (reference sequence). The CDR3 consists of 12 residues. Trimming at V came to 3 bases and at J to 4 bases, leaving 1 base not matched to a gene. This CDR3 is CSARDRAETQYF. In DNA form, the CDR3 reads TGCAGTGCTAGGGACAGGGCAGAGACCCAGTACTTC.

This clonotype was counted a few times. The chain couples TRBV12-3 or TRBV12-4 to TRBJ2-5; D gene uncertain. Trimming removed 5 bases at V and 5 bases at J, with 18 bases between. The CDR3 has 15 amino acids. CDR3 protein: CASSPRDRPRETQYF. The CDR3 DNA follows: TGTGCCAGCAGTCCGAGAGATCGCCCACGGGAGACCCAGTACTTC.

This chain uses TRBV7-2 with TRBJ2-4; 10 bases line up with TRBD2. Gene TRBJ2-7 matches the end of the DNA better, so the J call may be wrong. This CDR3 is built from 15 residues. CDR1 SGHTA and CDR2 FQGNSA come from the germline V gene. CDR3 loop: CASSHLAGDADEQYF. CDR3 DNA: TGTGCCAGCAGTCACCTAGCGGGAGATGCCGACGAGCAGTACTTC.

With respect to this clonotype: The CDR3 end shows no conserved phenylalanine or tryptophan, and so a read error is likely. The CDR3 loop reads CASSLAATYGYTY. The CDR3, as DNA: TGTGCCAGCAGCTTAGCAGCAACTTATGGCTACACCTAC. This sequence joins TRBV7-9 and TRBJ1-2; D not resolved. V was clipped by 0 bases and J by 5 bases, with 7 bases between them. The germline V gene has CDR1 SEHNR and CDR2 FQNEAQ (reference sequence). The CDR3 has 13 amino acids.

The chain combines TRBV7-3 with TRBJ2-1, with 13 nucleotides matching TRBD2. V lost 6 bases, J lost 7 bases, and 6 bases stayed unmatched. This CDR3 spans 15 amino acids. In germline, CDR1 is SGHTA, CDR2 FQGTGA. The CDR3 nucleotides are TGTGCCAGCAGTCGGACTAGCGGGAGCGGAAATGAGCAGTTCTTC. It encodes CASSRTSGSGNEQFF.

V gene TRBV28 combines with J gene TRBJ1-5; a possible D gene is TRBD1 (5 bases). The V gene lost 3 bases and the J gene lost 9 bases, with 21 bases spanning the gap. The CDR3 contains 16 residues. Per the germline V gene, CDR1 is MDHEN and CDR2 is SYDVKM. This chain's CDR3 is CASSFVIGGGEGPQHF. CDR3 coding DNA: TGTGCCAGCAGTTTTGTCATCGGGGGAGGGGAGGGGCCCCAGCATTTT.

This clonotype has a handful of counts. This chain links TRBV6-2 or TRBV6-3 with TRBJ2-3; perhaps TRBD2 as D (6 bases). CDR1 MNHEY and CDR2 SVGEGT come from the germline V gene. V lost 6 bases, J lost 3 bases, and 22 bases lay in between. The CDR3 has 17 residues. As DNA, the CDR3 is TGTGCCAGCAGCTCATGGCCGGGAGACTCTAGTACAGATACGCAGTATTTT. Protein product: CASSSWPGDSSTDTQYF.

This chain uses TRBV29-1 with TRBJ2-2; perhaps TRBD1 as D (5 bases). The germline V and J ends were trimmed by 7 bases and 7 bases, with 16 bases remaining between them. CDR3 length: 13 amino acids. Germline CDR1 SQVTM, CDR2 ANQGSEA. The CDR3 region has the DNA TGCAGCGCCTGGACAACCTTGGGCGGGGAGCTGTTTTTT. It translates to CSAWTTLGGELFF.